A single sample gave rise to the 18 T cell receptor beta chains below, sequenced in a study of blood T cell repertoires in COVID-19. Assay: immunoSEQ multiplex PCR; the TCRdb copy retains only in-frame clones and omits some. Of 400,000 or so clones listed, 89% are singletons. Sequenced input: peripheral blood. The receptors derive from a woman aged 40 to 49 with COVID-19, enrolled during active disease.

Here the CDR3 reads CASSLSTALSPLHF. The CDR3 DNA reads as TGTGCCAGCAGTTTATCCACAGCCCTTTCACCCCTCCACTTT. The chain uses TRBV27 and TRBJ1-6; no reliable D call. CDR1 and CDR2 (germline): MNHEY, SMNVEV (reference sequence). CDR3 size: 14 residues. Trimming stripped 0 bases from V and 9 bases from J, with 9 bases between.

This chain uses TRBV29-1 with TRBJ2-4; the D gene is possibly TRBD2 (5 bases). CDR3 size: 13 residues. In germline, CDR1 is SQVTM, CDR2 ANQGSEA. V dropped 5 bases and J dropped 1 base, with 9 bases sitting between them. The CDR3 coding sequence is TGCAGCGTTATCCCTAGCGCCAAAAACATTCAGTACTTC. Translated, it gives CSVIPSAKNIQYF.

The rearrangement joins TRBV6-6 to TRBJ2-1, with TRBD1 as a possible D gene (5 bases). Germline CDR1 is MNHNY and CDR2 is SVGAGI (reference sequence). The V end was cut by 5 bases, the J end by 6 bases, with 23 bases between. The CDR3 totals 17 residues. This CDR3 reads CASSRQLDSRIGNEQFF. The CDR3 DNA is TGTGCCAGCAGTCGTCAACTCGACAGCCGCATCGGCAATGAGCAGTTCTTC.

V gene TRBV5-4 combines with J gene TRBJ2-7, with D perhaps TRBD1 (6 bases). The V end lost 2 bases, the J end lost 3 bases, and 9 bases lay between the germline ends. CDR1 SGHNT and CDR2 YYREEE come from the germline V gene (reference sequence). This CDR3 region has 13 residues. This chain's CDR3 is CASSFNRDYEQYF. The CDR3 DNA reads TGTGCCAGCAGCTTCAACAGGGACTACGAGCAGTACTTC.

V usage is TRBV2 and J usage is TRBJ2-7; tentative D call: TRBD1 (6 bases). The germline V gene has CDR1 SNHLY and CDR2 FYNNEI. Trimming stripped 6 bases from V and 0 bases from J, with 12 bases between. The CDR3 length is 14 residues. The CDR3 sequence: CASRLGQSSYEQYF. CDR3 sequence (DNA): TGTGCCAGCAGGCTTGGACAGAGCTCCTACGAGCAGTACTTC.

This clone was picked up one time. V gene TRBV30 combines with J gene TRBJ1-6; no clear D. V lost 4 bases to trimming and J lost 0 bases, with 10 bases between them. Germline V gene sequence: CDR1 GTSNPN, CDR2 SVGIG (reference sequence). The CDR3 runs to 15 residues. The CDR3 nucleotides read TGTGCCTGGAAACAGTTAAGCTCCTATAATTCACCCCTCCACTTT. Amino acid sequence: CAWKQLSSYNSPLHF.

The chain joins TRBV19 to TRBJ1-5; 7 positions match TRBD1. Germline V gene data show CDR1 as LNHDA and CDR2 as SQIVND (reference sequence). This CDR3 region has 13 residues. V trimming: 8 bases; J trimming: 5 bases; junction bases outside the gene matches: 6. The CDR3 spells CASAIDRDQPQHF. CDR3 in DNA: TGTGCCAGTGCTATCGACAGGGATCAGCCCCAGCATTTT.

The genes are TRBV7-2 and TRBJ2-7; 14 bases agree with TRBD2. The CDR3 length is 15 residues. J lost 4 bases, V lost 5 bases, and 4 bases had no gene match. CDR1 and CDR2 (germline): SGHTA, FQGNSA. The chain's CDR3 is CASSPGLAGVYEQYF. For the CDR3, the DNA is TGTGCCAGCAGCCCGGGACTAGCGGGAGTTTACGAGCAGTACTTC.

The V and J genes are TRBV4-2 and TRBJ2-1; maybe TRBD2 (5 bases). Per the germline V gene, CDR1 is LGHNA and CDR2 is YNFKEQ. Trimming took 0 bases from V and 5 from J, leaving 8 bases between them. The CDR3 runs to 14 residues. This chain's CDR3 is CASSQEGRDNEQFF. CDR3 nucleotides: TGTGCCAGCAGCCAAGAAGGGAGAGACAATGAGCAGTTCTTC.

V usage is TRBV28 and J usage is TRBJ2-1; 7 bases line up with TRBD2. The junction had 11 bases not matched to a gene; V was cut back by 3 bases and J by 9 bases. The CDR3 runs to 15 residues. Germline CDR1 is MDHEN and CDR2 is SYDVKM. For the CDR3, the DNA is TGTGCCAGCAGTTTCTACGCGGGAGCGGTCGGTGAGCAGTTCTTC. Amino acids: CASSFYAGAVGEQFF.

The V and J genes are TRBV27 and TRBJ1-5, with a tentative D call TRBD1 (5 bases). The CDR3 consists of 14 residues. Germline V lookup: CDR1 MNHEY, CDR2 SMNVEV (reference sequence). V dropped 3 bases and J dropped 8 bases, with 14 bases sitting between them. This CDR3 is CASSFGFGGKPQHF. CDR3 nucleotides: TGTGCCAGCAGTTTTGGATTCGGGGGGAAGCCCCAGCATTTT.

The CDR3 is CSVVQGLSGNTIYF. CDR3 nucleotide sequence: TGCAGCGTTGTACAGGGCCTCTCTGGAAACACCATATATTTT. J is TRBJ1-3 and V is TRBV29-1; maybe TRBD1 (6 bases). The CDR3 length is 14 residues. Trimming took off 4 bases at V and 0 bases at J, with 10 bases between the two ends. Germline-derived CDR1 and CDR2 are SQVTM and ANQGSEA. Together with reference TRBV29-1 and TRBJ1-3, the CDR3 gives the full variable domain: SAVISQKPSRDICQRGTSLTIQCQVDSQVTMMFWYRQQPGQSLTLIATANQGSEATYESGFVIDKFPISRPNLTFSTLTVSNMSPEDSSIYLCSVVQGLSGNTIYFGEGSWLTVV.

This clone was detected a few times. V is TRBV4-3 and J is TRBJ1-3, with D maybe TRBD1 (6 bases). CDR1 is LGHNA, CDR2 YSLEER, per germline. The CDR3 has 14 residues. V was shortened by 3 bases and J by 4 bases, with 10 bases between the two germline ends. In nucleotides, the CDR3 is TGCGCCAGCAGCCAGGGGGCGAAGGGAAACACCATATATTTT. Protein sequence: CASSQGAKGNTIYF.

The V call is TRBV7-3, the J call TRBJ1-1; D remains ambiguous. CDR1 and CDR2 from the germline V gene are SGHTA and FQGTGA. V was clipped by 7 bases and J by 8 bases, with 17 bases between them. The CDR3 has 13 amino acids. The CDR3 here is CASTGSREEEAFF. The CDR3 nucleotides read TGTGCCAGCACCGGTTCGAGGGAGGAGGAAGCTTTCTTT.

This chain uses TRBV5-1 with TRBJ1-1, with TRBD1 as a possible D gene (5 bases). V lost 1 base and J lost 0, with 10 bases in between. This CDR3 is 15 amino acids long. The germline gives CDR1 SGHRS, CDR2 YFSETQ. The CDR3 coding sequence is TGCGCCAGCAGCTTGACGCGACAGCTGAACACTGAAGCTTTCTTT. It translates to CASSLTRQLNTEAFF.

The V gene is TRBV7-8, the J gene TRBJ1-4; perhaps TRBD1 as D (6 bases). Germline lookup yields CDR1 SGHVS and CDR2 FQNEAQ. V was trimmed by 8 bases and J by 6 bases, leaving 16 bases between them. CDR3 length equals 14 residues. This CDR3 reads CASERGRFDEKLFF. The CDR3 nucleotides are TGTGCCAGCGAGAGGGGGAGATTCGATGAAAAACTGTTTTTT. Complete variable domain (other parts from reference TRBV7-8 and TRBJ1-4): GAGVSQSPRYKVAKRGQDVALRCDPISGHVSLFWYQQALGQGPEFLTYFQNEAQLDKSGLPSDRFFAERPEGSVSTLKIQRTQQEDSAVYLCASERGRFDEKLFFGSGTQLSVL.

The chain combines TRBV9 with TRBJ1-2; D ambiguous. The CDR3 totals 12 residues. The germline gives CDR1 SGDLS, CDR2 YYNGEE. Trimming stripped 7 bases from V and 4 bases from J, with 11 bases between. As DNA, the CDR3 is TGTGCCAGCTCTAGTCCTACCTATGGCTACACCTTC. Residues: CASSSPTYGYTF.

This chain joins TRBV4-2 and TRBJ2-1; TRBD2 is a possible D gene (5 bases). Germline CDR1 LGHNA, CDR2 YNFKEQ. V was pared by 1 base and J by 6 bases, with 16 bases between. The CDR3 spans 16 residues. The DNA of the CDR3 is TGTGCCAGCAGCCAAGTGATAAGCGGATCACCCAATGAGCAGTTCTTC. Its translation: CASSQVISGSPNEQFF.